One sample yielded the 31 T cell receptor beta chains listed below, sequenced in a study of cytomegalovirus exposure and HLA in healthy donors. In the PCR, 60 Vbeta and 13 Jbeta primers were used. The method was immunoSEQ multiplex PCR; TCRdb's version includes in-frame clones alone and lacks a portion of them. The table shows roughly 100,000 clones, with over 12% occurring only once. The sequenced sample consisted of PBMCs. The source is a female donor in good health and CMV-seronegative.

This clone was seen a handful of times. The chain couples TRBV7-6 to TRBJ1-4; TRBD1 might be the D (6 bases). V lost 0 bases, J lost 11 bases, and 13 bases lay in between. Germline-derived CDR1 and CDR2 are SGHVS and FNYEAQ. This CDR3 region has 14 residues. The CDR3 sequence: CASSLAGGPEKLFF. The CDR3 bases are TGTGCCAGCAGCTTAGCCGGGGGGCCTGAGAAACTGTTTTTT.

The sample holds a few counts of this clone. CDR3 sequence: CASSPPGLAGDEQFF. The CDR3 nucleotides are TGTGCCAGCAGCCCTCCGGGACTAGCGGGAGATGAGCAGTTCTTC. The chain employs TRBV7-2 and TRBJ2-1; 14 positions match TRBD2. J was trimmed by 8 bases and V by 5 bases; bases with no gene match: 5. The germline CDR1 and CDR2 sequences are SGHTA and FQGNSA. This CDR3 spans 15 amino acids.

This clone was observed a few times. The chain uses TRBV4-3 and TRBJ2-1, with D unresolved. In germline, CDR1 is LGHNA, CDR2 YSLEER. V was cut by 1 base and J by 0 bases, with 10 bases left in between. The length of the CDR3 is 16 residues. The CDR3 bases are TGCGCCAGCAGCCAAGCCCCCTCGAGCTCCTACAATGAGCAGTTCTTC. Residues: CASSQAPSSSYNEQFF.

This clone occurred a few times. Other DNA sequences from this sample encode an identical CDR3 as well. The chain joins TRBV20-1 to TRBJ2-5, with TRBD2 identical over 7 bases. V dropped 8 bases and J dropped 5; count of bases not matched to a gene: 2. The CDR3 extends over 10 amino acids. Germline V gene data show CDR1 as DFQATT and CDR2 as SNEGSKA (reference sequence). CDR3 sequence: CSPGGETQYF. CDR3 nucleotides: TGCAGTCCCGGGGGGGAGACCCAGTACTTC.

This clone showed up just a few times. The chain links TRBV29-1 to TRBJ1-4, with 10 positions matching TRBD1. The J segment lost 5 bases and the V segment lost 2 bases, leaving 5 bases of the junction unmatched. There are 15 residues in the CDR3. Per germline, CDR1 SQVTM and CDR2 ANQGSEA. CDR3 nucleotides: TGCAGCGTTGAAACGCCGGGACAGGGGAATGAAAAACTGTTTTTT. Amino acid sequence: CSVETPGQGNEKLFF. The full variable domain, completed using reference TRBV29-1 and TRBJ1-4, is SAVISQKPSRDICQRGTSLTIQCQVDSQVTMMFWYRQQPGQSLTLIATANQGSEATYESGFVIDKFPISRPNLTFSTLTVSNMSPEDSSIYLCSVETPGQGNEKLFFGSGTQLSVL.

This clone turned up a few times. CDR3: CASSVGGTQETQYF. DNA for the CDR3: TGTGCCAGCAGCGTTGGCGGAACGCAAGAGACCCAGTACTTC. The gene calls are TRBV9 and TRBJ2-5; D is unresolved. This CDR3 has 14 residues. CDR1 and CDR2 from the germline V gene are SGDLS and YYNGEE. Trimming took 2 bases from V and 2 from J, leaving 10 bases between them.

The count of this clone is one. The chain joins TRBV6-1 to TRBJ1-2; 10 nucleotides line up with TRBD1. From germline, CDR1 is MNHNS and CDR2 SASEGT. Unmatched junction bases numbered 11, after V lost 4 bases and J lost 6 bases. CDR3 length equals 16 residues. The CDR3 DNA follows: TGTGCCAGCAGTGCGCCCGACAGGGGGCGCCTCGATGGCTACACCTTC. Translation: CASSAPDRGRLDGYTF.

This clone came up a few times. The chain couples TRBV6-5 to TRBJ1-5, with a possible D match to TRBD1 (6 bases). CDR3 size: 16 residues. CDR1 MNHEY and CDR2 SVGAGI come from the germline V gene. Trimming cost V 2 bases and J 4 bases, with 15 bases left between them. In nucleotides, the CDR3 is TGTGCCAGCAGTTACAGGGACATCAGGGAGAATCAGCCCCAGCATTTT. Translating gives CASSYRDIRENQPQHF.

This clone was counted between two and nine times. The chain has TRBV5-1 and TRBJ2-1; perhaps TRBD2 as D (6 bases). This CDR3 spans 14 amino acids. Germline values: CDR1 SGHRS, CDR2 YFSETQ. Trimming removed 5 bases at V and 4 bases at J, with 13 bases between. The chain's CDR3 is CASRVSGRYNEQFF. CDR3 in DNA: TGCGCCAGCAGGGTGAGCGGGCGATACAATGAGCAGTTCTTC. Using reference TRBV5-1 and TRBJ2-1 for the parts outside the CDR3, the full variable domain is KAGVTQTPRYLIKTRGQQVTLSCSPISGHRSVSWYQQTPGQGLQFLFEYFSETQRNKGNFPGRFSGRQFSNSRSEMNVSTLELGDSALYLCASRVSGRYNEQFFGPGTRLTVL.

V and J are TRBV25-1 and TRBJ1-3, with a possible D match to TRBD1 (5 bases). CDR3 length: 15 amino acids. CDR1 and CDR2 from the germline V gene are MGHDK and SYGVNS. Trimming removed 2 bases from V and 2 bases from J, with 10 bases in between. The CDR3 DNA is TGTGCCAGCAGTGAAGGGGGGGGAGCTGGAAACACCATATATTTT. This sequence encodes CASSEGGGAGNTIYF.

The chain carries TRBV19 and TRBJ1-2, with D hard to call. Trimming removed 7 bases from V and 5 bases from J, with 20 bases in between. CDR3 length equals 15 residues. Germline V gene data show CDR1 as LNHDA and CDR2 as SQIVND (reference sequence). As DNA, the CDR3 is TGTGCCAGTAAACCCCTACTGGAGAAGAGGTATGGCTACACCTTC. Translation: CASKPLLEKRYGYTF.

This clone was counted only a few times. The rearrangement links TRBV14 to TRBJ2-2, with D perhaps TRBD2 (6 bases). Trimming removed 4 bases at V and 6 bases at J, with 12 bases between. The CDR3 sequence is 14 residues long. Germline assignment: CDR1 SGHDN and CDR2 FVKESK. CDR3 bases: TGTGCCAGCAGCCCCTATGGACTACCCGGGGAGCTGTTTTTT. Amino acid sequence: CASSPYGLPGELFF.

J is TRBJ2-7 and V is TRBV27, with TRBD1 identical over 9 bases. The junction had 6 bases not matched to a gene; V was cut back by 3 bases and J by 3 bases. Germline loops: CDR1 MNHEY, CDR2 SMNVEV (reference sequence). There are 15 residues in the CDR3. CDR3 sequence: CASSLVRDRVYEQYF. CDR3 nucleotide sequence: TGTGCCAGCAGTTTGGTGCGGGACAGGGTCTACGAGCAGTACTTC.

This clone was counted a few times. The rearrangement links TRBV4-3 to TRBJ2-4, with TRBD1 identical over 9 bases. CDR1 is LGHNA and CDR2 is YSLEER in the germline V gene. The CDR3 covers 15 residues. Germline trimming cut 2 bases from V and 8 bases from J; bases unmatched to any gene: 7. The CDR3 loop is CASSQRGQGGDIQYF. The CDR3 DNA reads as TGCGCCAGCAGCCAACGGGGACAGGGAGGAGACATTCAGTACTTC.

The chain recombines TRBV29-1 with TRBJ1-5; TRBD1 might be the D (6 bases). From germline, CDR1 is SQVTM and CDR2 ANQGSEA. This CDR3 has 12 residues. V was trimmed by 6 bases and J by 5 bases, leaving 11 bases between them. CDR3 in DNA: TGCAGCGTCCGGGAGGGGGATCAGCCCCAGCATTTT. Encoded protein: CSVREGDQPQHF. Full variable domain (remainder filled in from reference TRBV29-1 and TRBJ1-5): SAVISQKPSRDICQRGTSLTIQCQVDSQVTMMFWYRQQPGQSLTLIATANQGSEATYESGFVIDKFPISRPNLTFSTLTVSNMSPEDSSIYLCSVREGDQPQHFGDGTRLSIL.

This clone was counted a few times. The rearrangement joins TRBV7-2 to TRBJ1-4; tentative D call: TRBD1 (6 bases). V lost 1 base, J lost 7 bases, and 22 bases lay in between. The germline V gene has CDR1 SGHTA and CDR2 FQGNSA. CDR3 size: 18 residues. The CDR3 loop is CASSLVGGRRLGIEKLFF. The CDR3 DNA reads as TGTGCCAGCAGCTTAGTGGGGGGGCGAAGGTTGGGTATTGAAAAACTGTTTTTT.

V is TRBV6-6 and J is TRBJ2-7; 11 nucleotides agree with TRBD2. With 9 bases clipped from V and 0 bases from J, the junction kept 4 bases outside the gene matches. This CDR3 has 14 amino acids. The germline CDR1 and CDR2 sequences are MNHNY and SVGAGI (reference sequence). In nucleotides, the CDR3 is TGTGCCAGTCGACTAGCGGGGAGCTCCTACGAGCAGTACTTC. Its protein is CASRLAGSSYEQYF.

In this sample, this clone turned up a few times. The chain joins TRBV6-5 to TRBJ1-2; 7 positions agree with TRBD1. V was pared by 6 bases and J by 6 bases, with 7 bases of the junction left unmatched. CDR3 length: 13 residues. Germline values: CDR1 MNHEY, CDR2 SVGAGI. The CDR3 loop is CASSRGTDNGYTF. CDR3 bases: TGTGCCAGCAGCCGGGGGACAGATAATGGCTACACCTTC.

The CDR3, as DNA: TGTGCCAGCAGCTTACCTTACTCCTACGAGCAGTACTTC. Translated, it gives CASSLPYSYEQYF. The chain recombines TRBV13 with TRBJ2-7; D is uncertain. Germline assignment: CDR1 PRHDT and CDR2 FYEKMQ (reference sequence). The CDR3 totals 13 residues. V was shortened by 2 bases and J by 0 bases, with 5 bases between the two germline ends.

This clone was found a few times. This sequence joins TRBV30 and TRBJ2-1, with D maybe TRBD1 (6 bases). The CDR3 totals 17 residues. CDR1 is GTSNPN and CDR2 is SVGIG in the germline V gene (reference sequence). Trimming pared 3 bases from V and 1 base from J, leaving 19 bases between. The CDR3 sequence: CAWSARRWGHSYNEQFF. CDR3 bases: TGTGCCTGGAGCGCCCGACGGTGGGGACATTCCTACAATGAGCAGTTCTTC.

This clone was seen more than once but under ten times. The chain has TRBV6-5 and TRBJ2-3; TRBD1 matches at 10 bases. Germline CDR1 MNHEY, CDR2 SVGAGI. There are 15 residues in the CDR3. V shed 7 bases and J 6 bases; nucleotides not matched to a gene: 10. For the CDR3, the DNA is TGTGCCAGCACTAGACGACAGGGGGCTTGGGATACGCAGTATTTT. This sequence encodes CASTRRQGAWDTQYF.

This clone appeared a few times. The V gene is TRBV28, the J gene TRBJ2-7, with 8 bases aligning to TRBD1. The CDR3 contains 17 residues. J gave up 3 bases and V 3 bases, and 13 bases lay outside the gene matches. CDR1 is MDHEN, CDR2 SYDVKM, per germline. CDR3 nucleotides: TGTGCCAGCAGTTTCTCAGGGGGCGCTCCCCTCTTCTACGAGCAGTACTTC. As protein: CASSFSGGAPLFYEQYF.

The rearrangement links TRBV7-9 to TRBJ2-7; 7 nucleotides line up with TRBD2. The CDR3 contains 16 residues. CDR1 and CDR2 from the germline V gene are SEHNR and FQNEAQ (reference sequence). J was trimmed by 0 bases and V by 5 bases; bases with no gene match: 10. Here the CDR3 reads CASSDEAGRYSYEQYF. The CDR3 region has the DNA TGTGCCAGCAGCGACGAAGCGGGGAGGTACTCCTACGAGCAGTACTTC.

J is TRBJ2-5 and V is TRBV6-1; unclear D gene. The CDR3 contains 14 residues. The V end lost 7 bases, the J end lost 4 bases, and 16 bases lay between the germline ends. CDR1 and CDR2 (germline): MNHNS, SASEGT. The CDR3 bases are TGTGCCAGCATGGCCTTGGCCCCAAGAGAGACCCAGTACTTC. Amino acids: CASMALAPRETQYF.

The chain employs TRBV4-3 and TRBJ2-7, with TRBD1 identical over 7 bases. J was trimmed by 2 bases and V by 3 bases; bases with no gene match: 7. CDR1 is LGHNA, CDR2 YSLEER, per germline. CDR3 length: 15 residues. CDR3 nucleotides: TGCGCCAGCAGCCACTCTCGACAGGGTCCCTACGAGCAGTACTTC. This sequence encodes CASSHSRQGPYEQYF.

This clone was seen only a few times. The chain recombines TRBV18 with TRBJ1-1, with D uncertain. The germline gives CDR1 KGHSH, CDR2 LQKENI. The CDR3 covers 14 residues. Trimming pared 2 bases from V and 4 bases from J, leaving 11 bases between. DNA for the CDR3: TGTGCCAGCTCACCAAGGGAGGCGGGCACTGAAGCTTTCTTT. Translating it yields CASSPREAGTEAFF. Based on the CDR3 plus reference TRBV18 and TRBJ1-1, the full variable domain is NAGVMQNPRHLVRRRGQEARLRCSPMKGHSHVYWYRQLPEEGLKFMVYLQKENIIDESGMPKERFSAEFPKEGPSILRIQQVVRGDSAAYFCASSPREAGTEAFFGQGTRLTVV.

The J gene is TRBJ1-5, the V gene TRBV12-5, with D possibly TRBD1 on 5 matching bases. Between the trimmed V and J ends, which lost 0 bases and 4 bases, there was a span of 22 bases. The CDR3 runs 19 residues. Germline-derived CDR1 and CDR2 are LGHNT and FRNRAP. CDR3 in DNA: TGTGCTAGTGGTTTGGTTCCAGTCGCGACCCAGGGAAATAATCAGCCCCAGCATTTT. Amino acid sequence: CASGLVPVATQGNNQPQHF. The full variable domain, its missing parts supplied by reference TRBV12-5 and TRBJ1-5, is DARVTQTPRHKVTEMGQEVTMRCQPILGHNTVFWYRQTMMQGLELLAYFRNRAPLDDSGMPKDRFSAEMPDATLATLKIQPSEPRDSAVYFCASGLVPVATQGNNQPQHFGDGTRLSIL.

This clone was detected a few times. The chain recombines TRBV7-6 with TRBJ1-1; 8 nucleotides match TRBD1. The CDR3 totals 16 residues. The germline V gene has CDR1 SGHVS and CDR2 FNYEAQ. V shed 1 base and J 0 bases; nucleotides not matched to a gene: 4. This chain's CDR3 is CASSLGARGLNTEAFF. The CDR3, as DNA: TGTGCCAGCAGCTTAGGTGCCAGGGGGCTGAACACTGAAGCTTTCTTT.

This rearrangement joins TRBV10-3 to TRBJ2-2; possibly TRBD1 for D (5 bases). CDR1 ENHRY and CDR2 SYGVKD come from the germline V gene. V was shortened by 7 bases and J by 0 bases, with 12 bases between the two germline ends. The CDR3 spans 15 residues. The CDR3 DNA sequence: TGTGCCATCAACCAGGGCGAAGCGAACACCGGGGAGCTGTTTTTT. Encoded protein: CAINQGEANTGELFF.

The rearrangement links TRBV29-1 to TRBJ2-2, with a possible D match to TRBD1 (6 bases). This CDR3 spans 14 amino acids. Trimming left V 4 bases short and J 3 bases short, with 12 bases between. CDR1 is SQVTM, CDR2 ANQGSEA, per germline. The CDR3 DNA sequence: TGCAGCGTTGCTAAGGGGGTGGACACCGGGGAGCTGTTTTTT. This gives the protein CSVAKGVDTGELFF.

J is TRBJ2-3 and V is TRBV4-3, with 9 bases matching TRBD2. Germline V CDR1 and CDR2: LGHNA, YSLEER. The CDR3 has 17 amino acids. The V gene end was trimmed by 0 bases and the J gene end by 4 bases; junction bases not matched to a gene: 8. CDR3 sequence: CASSQDRSSGSADTQYF. The CDR3 DNA sequence: TGCGCCAGCAGCCAAGATCGGAGTAGCGGGAGCGCAGATACGCAGTATTTT.